Sequencing of this TCR beta chain was carried out in a study of tumor-infiltrating lymphocytes in primary liver carcinoma. The V gene's germline CDR1 is MNHNY and CDR2 SVGAGI (reference sequence). The CDR3 extends over 13 amino acids. Concerning this clonotype: Its antigen remains unidentified. The junction shows a germline mismatch at one end, possibly a read error.

Study conclusions and caveats: Blood fell significantly below tumors in its top-250-clone fraction (p = 0.039).

Starting material of 450 to 500 ng total RNA yielded TCR beta cDNA via a constant-region primer. Construction of TCR beta libraries relied on three successive nested multiplex PCR rounds employing slightly modified ARM-PCR. Investigators reported that the first two PCR rounds, at 10 cycles each, used TRBV1-TRBV30 forward primers with a C-beta reverse primer. In TCRdb, the multiplex PCR reads were re-called with MiXCR into one record per CDR3 protein. Among about 120,000 distinct CDR3 sequences listed, roughly 70% were seen once. Each 20-30 mg portion of unsorted bulk tissue served as the source for co-extraction of RNA and DNA. Patients were chronically HBV-infected and treatment-naive.

The sample comprised tumor-adjacent normal liver tissue. The chain is built from TRBV6-6 and TRBJ1-1; D may be TRBD1 (6 bases). The receptor was derived from a woman aged 55-70 years with primary liver carcinoma and hepatitis B virus infection. For the CDR3, the DNA is TGTGTCAGCGGTTACACCGGACAGACTGAAGCTTTCTTT. Translation: CVSGYTGQTEAFF.